This TCR beta chain was obtained from a study of monozygotic twins with cystic fibrosis (dated by TCRdb to the early 2020s). Notes on the research overall: Barcoded libraries were prepared from 2.5 to 3.5 micrograms of fragmented DNA with roughly 16 PCR cycles. TCR beta repertoires were compared within and between 16 monozygotic twin pairs with cystic fibrosis so that genetic influence on V and J gene usage could be assessed. Ten female and six male twin pairs, aged about 2.0 to 40 years (median around 9 years) and mostly children and adolescents, were included in the cohort. On the day of blood sampling, twins were ranked among 1,100 or so cohort participants for weight-for-height and for FEVPerc (FEV1 disease centile). Data for three of the twin pairs had been reported previously in another context.

The paper as a whole reports these results and caveats: In 13 of 16 pairs, V gene usage most closely resembled the co-twin's, and the same held for J usage in 8 of 16 pairs, a pattern suggesting genetic constraints. No association turned up between shared CDR3 numbers and age, concordance or disease severity, and the cohort was small. Simpson clonality was found to be generally low (median about 0.009), suggesting a naive-dominated repertoire, although higher clonality was observed in the most severely affected patients. Significantly higher nucleotide-identical clonotype sharing was observed within monozygotic CF twin pairs than between unrelated CF individuals (P = 0.000026, Mann-Whitney).

The twin pairs came from the European Cystic Fibrosis Twin and Sibling Study Cohort, which recruited patients from 158 CF clinics across 14 European countries. Zygosity and CFTR genotype were verified in-house, with zygosity tested by multiplex PCR of nine short tandem repeat loci. Each twin gave a peripheral blood sample, and clinical parameters were documented on that same day of blood sampling. Phenol/chloroform extraction was used to isolate genomic DNA from peripheral blood cells, and the DNA was then kept in TE buffer at 4 degrees C. TCR beta CDR3 regions were amplified by multiplex PCR using the immunoSEQ immune profiling system, following the manufacturer's instructions. Sequencing was performed on an Illumina NextSeq system. Per the source publication's procedure: Sequence data were processed on the immunoSEQ Analyzer platform, and clonality was computed as the square root of Simpson's index of productive rearrangements. Jensen-Shannon distance served as the measure of similarity in V and J usage, while OLGA was used to compute CDR3 generation probabilities. The immuneACCESS database (August 2020) and VDJdb (December 2020) were searched for shared CDR3 sequences. TCRdb stores this immuneACCESS table with in-frame sequences only. Part of the clones is absent; in the studies checked, under half of the shortfall reflects unresolved V genes, and no reason is known for the rest. The V and J calls and the clone size are those of that table, but D and trimming were determined from the DNA. This sample gives fewer than 15,000 clones in total; about 98% of them show up just once. The ten largest clonotypes hold around 0.37% of the sample.

To note about this clone: Its antigen target is currently unknown. No base quality information exists; no much larger clone differs at one position.

CDR1 and CDR2 are drawn from the germline V gene (reference sequence): SGHNT, YYREEE. Inclusive of the bounding cysteine and phenylalanine, the CDR3 is 11 residues long. The read is trimmed to its CDR3 DNA, 33 bases read in frame from base 1. V is clipped by 3 bases and J by 7 bases, and the sequence between their germline boundaries is 7 bases long. The chain was built from TRBV5-4 and TRBJ1-1, with an unclear D gene assignment. The sample comprised blood. The clonotype was recovered from a girl under 10 years old with cystic fibrosis. The CDR3 amino acid sequence is: CASSWEDEAFF. At the DNA level, the sequence is TGTGCCAGCAGCTGGGAAGATGAAGCTTTCTTT.